This T cell receptor (beta chain) was identified in a study of radiation and T cells in renal cell carcinoma. Whole-study context: Nephrectomy followed 15 Gy stereotactic body radiation by 4 weeks. Findings of the study overall: Baseline intratumoral clonotype presence is unknown without pretreatment biopsies.

The time point is: baseline pretreatment blood. Noted treatment: 15 Gy SBRT to primary tumor, nephrectomy 4 weeks later. Serial blood draws occurred at baseline and 2 and 4 weeks post-SBRT. Clear cell pathology was present in this patient's renal cell carcinoma. Assay: immunoSEQ multiplex PCR; the TCRdb copy retains only in-frame clones and omits some. The repertoire has approximately 140,000 clones, about 88% of them found once; the top ten carry approximately 4%. The CDR3 extends over 15 amino acids. Germline V gene data show CDR1 as SGHNT and CDR2 as YYREEE (reference sequence). Trimming removed 3 bases from V and 0 bases from J, with 10 bases in between. Points on this clone: Its antigen is unidentified.

The sequence came from a woman in her 70s with renal cell carcinoma. V and J are TRBV5-4 and TRBJ2-4; the D is unclear. The sample was blood, taken from a patient whose treatment included radiotherapy and nephrectomy. The CDR3 sequence: CASSSLDGAKNIQYF. For the CDR3, the DNA is TGTGCCAGCAGCTCTCTAGACGGAGCCAAAAACATTCAGTACTTC. Complete variable domain (other parts from reference TRBV5-4 and TRBJ2-4): ETGVTQSPTHLIKTRGQQVTLRCSSQSGHNTVSWYQQALGQGPQFIFQYYREEENGRGNFPPRFSGLQFPNYSSELNVNALELDDSALYLCASSSLDGAKNIQYFGAGTRLSVL.